This entry lists 30 T cell receptor beta chains sequenced from one sample in a study of human T cells and chemical hapten exposure. Using its own MiXCR run on the RACE reads, TCRdb lists one record per CDR3 protein. The sample includes fewer than 95,000 distinct CDR3 sequences, more than 9.5% of them seen just once. Time point in this sample: patch test 2, 6 weeks after DPC sensitization. The treatment denotes: therapeutic diphenylcyclopropenone sensitization with weekly scalp DPC. The sequenced sample was whole blood, obtained in connection with sensitization to the hapten diphenylcyclopropenone (DPC). The receptor source for this set is a man aged 35 to 55 with alopecia areata. Some clones in this sample may be carry-over from other donors' samples.

The V gene is TRBV11-2, the J gene TRBJ1-2, with unresolved D. The CDR3 sequence is 14 residues long. Germline V lookup: CDR1 SGHAT, CDR2 FQNNGV. Deletions cut 5 bases from V and 0 bases from J, with 10 bases between. In DNA form, the CDR3 reads TGTGCCAGCAGCCGGACGGCGTCTAACTATGGCTACACCTTC. As protein: CASSRTASNYGYTF.

The table lists this clonotype with many counts. This sequence joins TRBV5-6 and TRBJ1-2; D remains ambiguous. V gave up 4 bases and J gave up 4 bases, with 14 bases separating them. The germline gives CDR1 SGHDT, CDR2 YYEEEE. The CDR3 is made up of 14 amino acids. The CDR3, as DNA: TGTGCCAGCAGCGGGAGGAACGAGGGCTATGGCTACACCTTC. It specifies CASSGRNEGYGYTF.

The chain links TRBV4-2 to TRBJ2-2, with D perhaps TRBD2 (6 bases). Germline CDR1 LGHNA, CDR2 YNFKEQ. The V end lost 0 bases, the J end lost 2 bases, and 10 bases lay between the germline ends. This CDR3 has 16 amino acids. The CDR3 loop reads CASSQDGTGNTGELFF. CDR3 DNA: TGTGCCAGCAGCCAAGACGGGACTGGCAACACCGGGGAGCTGTTTTTT.

This clonotype has a count of ten or more. The rearrangement uses TRBV28 and TRBJ1-5; D unclear. This CDR3 is built from 11 residues. The germline V gene has CDR1 MDHEN and CDR2 SYDVKM. V lost 5 bases to trimming and J lost 9 bases, with 8 bases between them. The CDR3 nucleotides are TGTGCCAGCAGTGGAACCCTGCCCCAGCATTTT. This encodes CASSGTLPQHF.

V usage is TRBV7-2 and J usage is TRBJ2-3; 7 positions match TRBD2. CDR1 SGHTA and CDR2 FQGNSA come from the germline V gene. The trim removed 3 bases at V and 6 bases at J, leaving 6 bases unmatched. The CDR3 runs to 14 residues. The DNA of the CDR3 is TGTGCCAGCAGCTTTAGGACTAGATCCGATACGCAGTATTTT. Translated, it gives CASSFRTRSDTQYF.

The sample holds many counts of this clonotype. The V and J genes are TRBV28 and TRBJ1-2; D may be TRBD1 (6 bases). The CDR3 covers 13 residues. Germline V gene sequence: CDR1 MDHEN, CDR2 SYDVKM. The V end was cut by 10 bases, the J end by 0 bases, with 12 bases between. The CDR3 nucleotides read TGTGCCACCCGGGGGCAAGCTAACTATGGCTACACCTTC. This translates into CATRGQANYGYTF.

This clonotype was seen only a few times. The chain joins TRBV6-5 to TRBJ2-1; no definite D call. Germline values: CDR1 MNHEY, CDR2 SVGAGI. V lost 5 bases and J lost 5, with 16 bases in between. This CDR3 spans 15 amino acids. The CDR3 nucleotides read TGTGCCAGCAGTACGGTTAGCCCCGCTCACAATGAGCAGTTCTTC. As protein: CASSTVSPAHNEQFF.

This chain links TRBV12-3 or TRBV12-4 with TRBJ2-7; 7 bases are shared with TRBD1. V shed 4 bases and J 3 bases; nucleotides not matched to a gene: 9. The CDR3 sequence is 15 residues long. CDR3 residues: CASSSSTGSLYEQYF. CDR3 bases: TGTGCCAGCAGTTCCTCGACAGGGTCTCTCTACGAGCAGTACTTC.

The genes are TRBV19 and TRBJ1-3; no clear D. V was cut by 10 bases and J by 2 bases, with 15 bases left in between. The length of the CDR3 is 14 residues. The germline V gene encodes CDR1 LNHDA and CDR2 SQIVND (reference sequence). CDR3 bases: TGTGCCACCCCCGACAACCCCCCTGGAAACACCATATATTTT. This gives the protein CATPDNPPGNTIYF.

This clonotype was detected a few times. The chain combines TRBV7-9 with TRBJ2-7; D call uncertain. The CDR3 loop spans 14 amino acids. The V end was cut by 0 bases, the J end by 3 bases, with 9 bases between. From germline, CDR1 is SEHNR and CDR2 FQNEAQ (reference sequence). Here the CDR3 reads CASSLAGRVYEQYF. DNA for the CDR3: TGTGCCAGCAGCTTAGCTGGTAGGGTCTACGAGCAGTACTTC.

This clonotype was seen more than once but under ten times. This sequence joins TRBV20-1 and TRBJ1-2; TRBD1 agrees at 11 bases. The CDR3 is 14 amino acids. Unmatched junction bases numbered 4, after V lost 2 bases and J lost 5 bases. Looked up from germline, CDR1 is DFQATT and CDR2 is SNEGSKA (reference sequence). The CDR3 protein is CSARPDRGHYGYTF. The CDR3 bases are TGCAGTGCTAGACCGGACAGGGGGCATTATGGCTACACCTTC.

This clonotype has a handful of counts. The chain links TRBV6-2 or TRBV6-3 to TRBJ2-1, with a possible D match to TRBD1 (5 bases). V gave up 0 bases and J gave up 5 bases, with 11 bases separating them. The CDR3 covers 15 residues. Germline V lookup: CDR1 MNHEY, CDR2 SVGEGT. CDR3: CASSYSGAGNNEQFF. In nucleotides, the CDR3 is TGTGCCAGCAGTTACTCTGGGGCAGGAAACAATGAGCAGTTCTTC.

This clonotype was counted only a few times. The genes are TRBV7-2 and TRBJ2-1, with D unresolved. The germline CDR1 and CDR2 sequences are SGHTA and FQGNSA. The CDR3 has 12 amino acids. The germline V and J ends were trimmed by 5 bases and 9 bases, with 11 bases remaining between them. In nucleotides, the CDR3 is TGTGCCAGCAGCCCCCCTAGGAGTGAGCAGTTCTTC. This translates into CASSPPRSEQFF.

The chain is built from TRBV29-1 and TRBJ1-1; D gene unclear. The CDR3 is 13 residues long. The V end was cut by 3 bases, the J end by 5 bases, with 13 bases between. CDR1 and CDR2 from the germline V gene are SQVTM and ANQGSEA. The CDR3 spells CSVDRDRGTEAFF. CDR3 nucleotides: TGCAGCGTTGATAGGGATCGAGGAACTGAAGCTTTCTTT. The full variable domain, in which reference TRBV29-1 and TRBJ1-1 provide the parts outside the CDR3, is SAVISQKPSRDICQRGTSLTIQCQVDSQVTMMFWYRQQPGQSLTLIATANQGSEATYESGFVIDKFPISRPNLTFSTLTVSNMSPEDSSIYLCSVDRDRGTEAFFGQGTRLTVV.

V usage is TRBV18 and J usage is TRBJ2-1, with D perhaps matching TRBD1 or TRBD2 (5 bases each). V was pared by 4 bases and J by 1 base, with 11 bases between. Germline V gives CDR1 KGHSH, CDR2 LQKENI. The CDR3 contains 15 residues. In DNA, the CDR3 is TGTGCCAGCTCACTCACGAGGGGTTCCTACAATGAGCAGTTCTTC. Translating gives CASSLTRGSYNEQFF.

Many counts were recorded for this clonotype. The J gene is TRBJ1-6, the V gene TRBV28, with TRBD1 matching over 7 bases. The CDR3 contains 15 residues. V shed 6 bases, J shed 10 bases, and the junction held 12 bases outside the gene matches. CDR1 is MDHEN and CDR2 is SYDVKM in the germline V gene. The CDR3 DNA follows: TGTGCCAGCAGCCCGCCGGGACAGACAGGGTCACCCCTCCACTTT. Translation gives CASSPPGQTGSPLHF.

The sample holds a few counts of this clonotype. The rearrangement joins TRBV19 to TRBJ2-3; D is tentatively TRBD1 or TRBD2 (5 bases each). The V end was cut by 4 bases, the J end by 0 bases, with 14 bases between. The CDR3 is 16 residues long. Germline-derived CDR1 and CDR2 are LNHDA and SQIVND (reference sequence). CDR3 in amino acids: CASSNRDAKSTDTQYF. In nucleotides, the CDR3 is TGTGCCAGTAGTAACCGGGACGCAAAAAGCACAGATACGCAGTATTTT. Full variable domain (rest looked up from reference TRBV19 and TRBJ2-3): DGGITQSPKYLFRKEGQNVTLSCEQNLNHDAMYWYRQDPGQGLRLIYYSQIVNDFQKGDIAEGYSVSREKKESFPLTVTSAQKNPTAFYLCASSNRDAKSTDTQYFGPGTRLTVL.

This clonotype was found a few times. The CDR3 coding sequence is TGTGCCAGTAGTATGGGGGGAAGCACAGATACGCAGTATTTT. It encodes CASSMGGSTDTQYF. This chain joins TRBV19 and TRBJ2-3; TRBD2 might be the D (6 bases). The ends were cut back, 3 bases at V and 0 bases at J, with 7 bases in the middle. This CDR3 is built from 14 residues. The germline CDR1 and CDR2 sequences are LNHDA and SQIVND (reference sequence).

V gene TRBV7-2 combines with J gene TRBJ2-7; D may match TRBD1 or TRBD2 (5 bases each). Germline lookup yields CDR1 SGHTA and CDR2 FQGNSA. V was shortened by 7 bases and J by 6 bases, with 19 bases between the two germline ends. This CDR3 is built from 14 residues. CDR3 loop: CASTNPGDRLEQYF. The CDR3 DNA follows: TGTGCCAGCACCAACCCCGGGGACCGCCTCGAGCAGTACTTC.

Many counts were recorded for this clonotype. The chain recombines TRBV29-1 with TRBJ1-2; 9 bases map to TRBD1. V shed 6 bases and J 4 bases; nucleotides not matched to a gene: 9. This CDR3 has 14 amino acids. CDR1 and CDR2 (germline): SQVTM, ANQGSEA. DNA of the CDR3: TGCAGCGTGGGCGACAGGGGGAGAACCTATGGCTACACCTTC. Translated: CSVGDRGRTYGYTF.

This clonotype was detected ten times or more. The rearrangement uses TRBV5-1 and TRBJ1-1; TRBD1 might be the D (6 bases). CDR1 SGHRS and CDR2 YFSETQ come from the germline V gene. This CDR3 has 14 amino acids. The ends were cut back, 0 bases at V and 6 bases at J, with 12 bases in the middle. CDR3 amino acids: CASSLDRVFAEAFF. DNA for the CDR3: TGCGCCAGCAGCTTGGACAGGGTTTTCGCTGAAGCTTTCTTT.

This clonotype was observed at least ten times. This sequence joins TRBV12-3 or TRBV12-4 and TRBJ1-1, with D maybe TRBD1 (5 bases). Trimming stripped 10 bases from V and 4 bases from J, with 10 bases between. The length of the CDR3 is 11 residues. CDR3 amino acids: CANRNSTEAFF. DNA of the CDR3: TGTGCCAACAGGAACAGCACTGAAGCTTTCTTT.

This clonotype was detected only a few times. The chain has TRBV19 and TRBJ2-6; no firm D call. This CDR3 is 13 amino acids long. V gave up 2 bases and J gave up 7 bases, with 6 bases separating them. Germline CDR1 LNHDA, CDR2 SQIVND (reference sequence). The CDR3 nucleotides are TGTGCCAGTAGTATACGGCCTGCCAACGTCCTGACTTTC. Encoded protein: CASSIRPANVLTF. Combining the CDR3 with reference TRBV19 and TRBJ2-6 gives the whole variable domain DGGITQSPKYLFRKEGQNVTLSCEQNLNHDAMYWYRQDPGQGLRLIYYSQIVNDFQKGDIAEGYSVSREKKESFPLTVTSAQKNPTAFYLCASSIRPANVLTFGAGSRLTVL.

This clonotype was found many times. This chain uses TRBV5-1 with TRBJ1-1, with D unresolved. V lost 0 bases and J 10 bases, leaving 13 bases between the germline ends. The CDR3 has 13 residues. Germline CDR1 reads SGHRS; CDR2 reads YFSETQ. The CDR3 sequence is CASSLGQSRGAFF. The CDR3 region has the DNA TGCGCCAGCAGCTTGGGACAATCTCGGGGAGCTTTCTTT.

This clonotype was seen at least ten times. The chain is built from TRBV6-5 and TRBJ1-1; D possibly corresponds to TRBD1 (6 bases). Germline V gene data show CDR1 as MNHEY and CDR2 as SVGAGI. Trimming pared 10 bases from V and 2 bases from J, leaving 11 bases between. The CDR3 runs to 12 residues. CDR3 amino acids: CATRQDNTEAFF. CDR3 sequence (DNA): TGTGCCACCAGACAGGACAACACTGAAGCTTTCTTT.

V is TRBV7-9 and J is TRBJ1-1; D possibly corresponds to TRBD1 (6 bases). Germline CDR1 reads SEHNR; CDR2 reads FQNEAQ (reference sequence). V was trimmed by 6 bases and J by 8 bases, leaving 19 bases between them. The CDR3 is 14 residues long. The DNA for the CDR3 is TGTGCCAGCAGTTCCCGAGGGGGAGTGTCGGAAGCTTTCTTT. It codes for CASSSRGGVSEAFF.

V gene TRBV12-3 or TRBV12-4 combines with J gene TRBJ2-7; TRBD1 matches at 10 bases. V dropped 4 bases and J dropped 4; count of bases not matched to a gene: 7. CDR3 length: 15 residues. This CDR3 is CASSYPGQGMYEQYF. Here the CDR3 DNA reads TGTGCCAGCAGTTACCCGGGACAGGGGATGTACGAGCAGTACTTC.

This clonotype was observed at least ten times. The chain couples TRBV20-1 to TRBJ1-1, with D possibly being TRBD1 (5 bases). In germline, CDR1 is DFQATT, CDR2 SNEGSKA (reference sequence). This CDR3 region has 16 residues. The V gene lost 0 bases and the J gene lost 0 bases, with 14 bases spanning the gap. CDR3 DNA: TGCAGTGCTAGAGATGGGGGGAGGACGGTGAACACTGAAGCTTTCTTT. Translation: CSARDGGRTVNTEAFF.

This clonotype was observed many times. J is TRBJ1-5 and V is TRBV12-3 or TRBV12-4; D remains unclear. The V and J ends lost 1 base and 4 bases respectively, with 8 bases between them. The CDR3 has 14 amino acids. The DNA of the CDR3 is TGTGCCAGCAGTTTAGTGACGGGGAATCAGCCCCAGCATTTT. Translated, it gives CASSLVTGNQPQHF.

The chain has TRBV6-2 or TRBV6-3 and TRBJ2-2, with 9 bases aligning to TRBD2. Unmatched junction bases numbered 5, after V lost 0 bases and J lost 6 bases. Germline CDR1 is MNHEY and CDR2 is SVGEGT. CDR3 size: 16 residues. CDR3 region: CASSYSRTSVAGELFF. The CDR3 nucleotides are TGTGCCAGCAGTTACTCCAGGACTAGCGTAGCCGGGGAGCTGTTTTTT.